These 8 T cell receptor beta chains were sequenced from one sample in a study of blood T cell repertoires in COVID-19. Profiling relied on immunoSEQ multiplex PCR, and the TCRdb table lists in-frame clones only, not all of them. This sample has 300,000 to 450,000 clones, with 80% to 90% found just once. Sequencing used PBMCs or T cells enriched from blood (not recorded which). The receptors were sampled from a man aged 35 to 55 in a cohort exposed to, infected with or recovered from COVID-19 (not recorded which).

The chain employs TRBV28 and TRBJ2-7; 8 bases are a match to TRBD2. The CDR3 has 14 amino acids. V shed 6 bases and J 6 bases; nucleotides not matched to a gene: 10. Germline CDR1 and CDR2: MDHEN and SYDVKM. The DNA for the CDR3 is TGTGCCAGCAGCTCCGGGACTAGTCGGTTCGAGCAGTACTTC. Protein: CASSSGTSRFEQYF.

About this clone: Mismatch with germline at one junction end may stem from a read error. The chain uses TRBV6-5 and TRBJ1-5; no clear D gene. Germline loops: CDR1 MNHEY, CDR2 SVGAGI. This CDR3 has 15 residues. CDR3 in DNA: TGTGCCAGCGGTTACCCCGCCTATAGCAATCAGCCCCAGCATTTT. Amino acids: CASGYPAYSNQPQHF.

The chain uses TRBV10-3 and TRBJ2-1; tentatively, D is TRBD2 (6 bases). Germline assignment: CDR1 ENHRY and CDR2 SYGVKD. This CDR3 has 12 amino acids. The V and J ends lost 4 bases and 5 bases respectively, with 6 bases between them. The CDR3 loop is CAISGTNNEQFF. In DNA, the CDR3 is TGTGCCATCAGTGGGACTAACAATGAGCAGTTCTTC.

The CDR3 loop is CSVVPSGAGGPNPQFF. For the CDR3, the DNA is TGCAGCGTTGTGCCGTCTGGGGCGGGAGGCCCGAACCCCCAGTTCTTC. The chain couples TRBV29-1 to TRBJ2-1; TRBD2 matches 8 bases. This CDR3 is 16 amino acids long. With V trimmed by 4 bases and J by 13 bases, 21 bases remained unmatched. The V gene's germline CDR1 is SQVTM and CDR2 ANQGSEA.

The genes are TRBV9 and TRBJ2-5, with TRBD2 matching over 10 bases. V lost 3 bases and J lost 10; bases outside the gene matches: 9. The CDR3 has 14 amino acids. CDR1 SGDLS and CDR2 YYNGEE come from the germline V gene. The DNA for the CDR3 is TGTGCCAGCAGCGAAACATTAGCGGGAGGTGTCCAGTACTTC. Encoded protein: CASSETLAGGVQYF.

The rearrangement uses TRBV19 and TRBJ2-6, with a possible D match to TRBD1 (6 bases). Trimming stripped 3 bases from V and 4 bases from J, with 13 bases between. From germline, CDR1 is LNHDA and CDR2 SQIVND (reference sequence). The CDR3 length is 16 residues. In DNA form, the CDR3 reads TGTGCCAGTAGTATGTTTGGGGGCGCCGGGGCCAACGTCCTGACTTTC. The encoded protein is CASSMFGGAGANVLTF.

The chain recombines TRBV21-1 with TRBJ1-4; the table calls TRBD1, which could not be checked here. TRBV21-1 is annotated as a pseudogene. The CDR3 length is 13 residues. The CDR3 spells CASSKAGKEKLFF. CDR3 in DNA: TGTGCCAGCAGCAAGGCAGGGAAGGAAAAACTGTTTTTT.

V gene TRBV3-1 (or the pseudogene TRBV3-2) combines with J gene TRBJ1-1; TRBD1 aligns across 7 bases. V shed 4 bases, J shed 6 bases, and the junction held 11 bases outside the gene matches. Germline CDR1 reads LGHDT; CDR2 reads YNNKEL (reference sequence). The CDR3 spans 15 residues. The CDR3 region is CASSRQGSWPPEAFF. The CDR3 DNA sequence: TGTGCCAGCAGCCGACAGGGCTCCTGGCCGCCTGAAGCTTTCTTT.